This T cell receptor beta chain was captured by sequencing in a study of T cell repertoires in cytomegalovirus infection. Looking at the study overall: Public TCR beta signature analysis indicated the presence of both CMV infection and matching HLA type.

V lost 6 bases and J lost 3; bases outside the gene matches: 10. Germline V gene lookup returns CDR1 MDHEN and CDR2 SYDVKM. This CDR3 is built from 16 residues. In its sample, this clonotype was seen a few times. What it recognizes is unknown. TCRdb re-called the reads with MiXCR, one entry per CDR3 protein. Among around 740,000 distinct CDR3 sequences listed, under 40% were seen once. General study findings and limits: The study identified carriers of CMV plus the relevant HLA from cumulative public TCR beta family frequency. Dominating the ex vivo response were TCR beta clonotypes that were CMV-specific and HLA-C-restricted.

The V and J genes are TRBV28 and TRBJ2-1, with 8 bases identical to TRBD2. The sequence was collected from a human donor in good health (CMV status not recorded). Some clones in this sample may be carry-over from other donors' samples. The sample comprised PBMCs. The DNA of the CDR3 is TGTGCCAGCAGCCCCCTAGCTGCGGGAGGCTACAATGAGCAGTTCTTC. Its translation: CASSPLAAGGYNEQFF.